This TCR beta chain emerged from a study of response to subunit inactivated influenza vaccine. Via MiXCR, TCRdb re-called the RT-PCR reads, giving one row per CDR3 protein. This sample has more than 700,000 distinct CDR3 sequences; about 20% occur once, and the top ten carry roughly 10%. The sample holds a few counts of this clonotype. What it binds is unknown. Germline V gene sequence: CDR1 DFQATT, CDR2 SNEGSKA (reference sequence). The length of the CDR3 is 14 residues. V lost 3 bases, J lost 6 bases, and 17 bases lay in between. Study-wide results and caveats: It was suggested by the authors that few new T cells are recruited by each seasonal influenza vaccination.

This receptor was identified in a man in his forties or fifties who received an inactivated influenza vaccine. Sequences were derived from PBMCs from blood, sampled more than 4 days after vaccination. V gene TRBV20-1 combines with J gene TRBJ1-1; D may be TRBD1 (6 bases). The CDR3 DNA reads as TGCAGTGCTAGTGAGTCCTCAGGGGTTGCTGAAGCTTTCTTT. It specifies CSASESSGVAEAFF.